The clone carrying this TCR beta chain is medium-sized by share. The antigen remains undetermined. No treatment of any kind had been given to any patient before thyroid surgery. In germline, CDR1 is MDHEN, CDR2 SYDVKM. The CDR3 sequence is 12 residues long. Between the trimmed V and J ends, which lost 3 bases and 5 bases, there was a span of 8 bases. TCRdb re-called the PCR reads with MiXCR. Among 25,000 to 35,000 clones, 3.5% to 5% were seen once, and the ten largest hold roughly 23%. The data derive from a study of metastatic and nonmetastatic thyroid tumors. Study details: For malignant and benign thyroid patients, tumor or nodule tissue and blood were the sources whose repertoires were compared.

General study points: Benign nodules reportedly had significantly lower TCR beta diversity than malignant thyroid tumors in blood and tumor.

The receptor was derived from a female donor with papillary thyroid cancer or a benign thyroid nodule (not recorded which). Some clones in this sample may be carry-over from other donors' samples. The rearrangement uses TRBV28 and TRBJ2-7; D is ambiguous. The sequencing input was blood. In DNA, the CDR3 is TGTGCCAGCAGTTTGCAGGATGACGAGCAGTACTTC. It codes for CASSLQDDEQYF. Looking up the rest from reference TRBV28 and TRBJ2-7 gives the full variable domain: DVKVTQSSRYLVKRTGEKVFLECVQDMDHENMFWYRQDPGLGLRLIYFSYDVKMKEKGDIPEGYSVSREKKERFSLILESASTNQTSMYLCASSLQDDEQYFGPGTRLTVT.